This T cell receptor (beta chain) is from a study of CD8 T cells in ankylosing spondylitis. Study-level points and caveats: Peripheral blood samples showed relatively rare disease-linked clones, and these clones were CD8+. Clones tied to disease were said to be significantly enriched in matched ankylosing spondylitis synovial fluid. Blood from ankylosing spondylitis patients appeared to carry a characteristic roughly 8-variant TCR beta motif. Certain motif variants had earlier been reported in reactive arthritis synovial fluid and blood.

CDR1 and CDR2 (germline): SGHVS, FQNEAQ. V shed 1 base and J shed 7 bases, with 4 bases lying between them. The CDR3 runs 11 residues. TCRdb re-called the 5' RACE reads with MiXCR, one entry per CDR3 protein. The sample consists of hundreds of thousands of distinct CDR3 sequences, 12% of them appearing once. Notes on this clonotype: Its antigen remains unknown.

The sequencing sample was made of blood, either unsorted or a sorted T cell fraction (not recorded which). The V and J genes are TRBV7-8 and TRBJ2-5; D is unresolved. This clonotype originated in a male donor with ankylosing spondylitis. DNA of the CDR3: TGTGCCAGCAGCTTAGTCTCGACCCAGTACTTC. It codes for CASSLVSTQYF.